This T cell receptor (beta chain) was recovered during a study of T cell repertoires in cytomegalovirus infection. Across the whole study: CMV epitopes, recently identified HLA-C-restricted and well-studied HLA-B-restricted, were used. Regarding the study as a whole: The study found HLA-C-restricted CMV-specific TCR beta clonotypes dominating the ex vivo response.

Note on this clonotype: Its antigen is not known.

A single record per CDR3 protein comes from TCRdb applying MiXCR to the reads. The table records some 480,000 distinct CDR3 sequences, about 33% of them present only once. Germline CDR1 SGHTA, CDR2 FQGNSA. This CDR3 has 15 amino acids. V shed 5 bases and J shed 8 bases, with 18 bases lying between them. This clonotype was sampled from a human donor in good health (CMV status not recorded). Some clones in this sample may be carry-over from other donors' samples. The sample here was cultured PBMCs, taken from culture after CMV antigen stimulation. The rearrangement links TRBV7-2 to TRBJ1-4; TRBD1 is a possible D gene (6 bases). CDR3 DNA sequence: TGTGCCAGCAGCCCCGGTGGGGGGCGGTACGAAAAACTGTTTTTT. As protein: CASSPGGGRYEKLFF.